This T cell receptor (beta chain) was profiled in a study of OX40 agonist ivuxolimab in advanced cancers. Study information: Ivuxolimab, which is an agonistic anti-OX40 (CD134) antibody, was administered to the patients. Broader study findings: More expanded clones were seen, on average, in CD8+ T cells than in CD4+.

Notes on this clone: Its specificity is not known.

Unmatched junction bases numbered 14, after V lost 5 bases and J lost 9 bases. Looked up from germline, CDR1 is SQVTM and CDR2 is ANQGSEA. The CDR3 spans 15 residues. Assay: immunoSEQ multiplex PCR; the TCRdb copy retains only in-frame clones and omits some. The data contain approximately 58,000 clones, roughly 83% of them singletons. The V call is TRBV29-1, the J call TRBJ2-5, with 11 bases lining up with TRBD2. This sequence originates from an adult with an advanced solid tumor such as melanoma, head and neck, liver or kidney cancer. The source material was CD4+ or CD8+ T cells sorted from blood, sampled in a trial of the OX40 agonist ivuxolimab. As DNA, the CDR3 is TGCAGCGTTAACGGGGGACTAGCGGATCTCTGGGCCCAGTACTTC. Translating gives CSVNGGLADLWAQYF.